The 18 T cell receptor beta chains below all came from one sample that was sequenced in a study of control samples from healthy donors and cancer patients. Produced via immunoSEQ multiplex PCR; TCRdb's table is partial and in-frame only. The sample shows more than 75,000 clones, roughly 83% of them seen only once. The specimen was blood. The receptors originated from a woman younger than 45 in good health.

This clone has just a few counts. The chain employs TRBV5-1 and TRBJ1-2, with 8 bases that match TRBD1. This CDR3 spans 16 amino acids. Germline V gene sequence: CDR1 SGHRS, CDR2 YFSETQ. V shed 4 bases and J 5 bases; nucleotides not matched to a gene: 13. Here the CDR3 reads CASSPAPGQATYGYTF. CDR3 sequence (DNA): TGCGCCAGCAGCCCGGCTCCGGGACAGGCTACATATGGCTACACCTTC.

The chain employs TRBV5-8 and TRBJ2-5; 7 bases align to TRBD2. Trimming cost V 9 bases and J 5 bases; bases outside gene matches: 10. The CDR3 totals 13 residues. Germline V gene lookup returns CDR1 SGHTS and CDR2 YDEGEE. The CDR3 region is CATTRGVGETQYF. The CDR3 DNA reads TGTGCCACCACCCGGGGGGTTGGGGAGACCCAGTACTTC.

The chain employs TRBV5-8 and TRBJ1-2; unclear D gene. The CDR3 has 15 amino acids. Trimming removed 0 bases at V and 0 bases at J, with 9 bases between. CDR1 and CDR2 from the germline V gene are SGHTS and YDEGEE. For the CDR3, the DNA is TGTGCCAGCAGCTTGGCCGCAGGCCCTAACTATGGCTACACCTTC. It translates to CASSLAAGPNYGYTF.

This clone appeared once. The rearrangement uses TRBV18 and TRBJ2-6, with D hard to call. CDR3 length equals 17 residues. Trimming removed 1 base at V and 0 bases at J, with 10 bases between. Germline V gives CDR1 KGHSH, CDR2 LQKENI. CDR3 region: CASSPLPVGSGANVLTF. CDR3 nucleotides: TGTGCCAGCTCACCACTGCCGGTTGGCTCTGGGGCCAACGTCCTGACTTTC. Supplemented by reference TRBV18 and TRBJ2-6, the full variable domain reads NAGVMQNPRHLVRRRGQEARLRCSPMKGHSHVYWYRQLPEEGLKFMVYLQKENIIDESGMPKERFSAEFPKEGPSILRIQQVVRGDSAAYFCASSPLPVGSGANVLTFGAGSRLTVL.

The rearrangement joins TRBV14 to TRBJ1-2, with 12 bases lining up with TRBD1. CDR3 size: 17 residues. The germline CDR1 and CDR2 sequences are SGHDN and FVKESK. The junction had 8 bases not matched to a gene; V was cut back by 2 bases and J by 4 bases. The CDR3 DNA reads TGTGCCAGCAGCCAATGGGTCGGGACAGGGGGCATCTATGGCTACACCTTC. Translating gives CASSQWVGTGGIYGYTF.

In this sample, this clone turned up once. The J gene is TRBJ2-7, the V gene TRBV3-1 (or the pseudogene TRBV3-2), with 11 positions matching TRBD1. Looked up from germline, CDR1 is LGHDT and CDR2 is YNNKEL (reference sequence). CDR3 size: 15 residues. Losses at the gene ends were 6 bases for V and 2 bases for J; bases not matched to a gene: 6. This CDR3 reads CASSLGQGVPYEQYF. The CDR3 DNA is TGTGCCAGCAGTTTGGGACAGGGGGTACCCTACGAGCAGTACTTC.

The rearrangement joins TRBV5-6 to TRBJ2-7; 9 nucleotides align to TRBD1. Looked up from germline, CDR1 is SGHDT and CDR2 is YYEEEE. Trimming at V came to 3 bases and at J to 5 bases, leaving 0 bases not matched to a gene. CDR3 length equals 12 residues. The CDR3: CASSWTGDEQYF. CDR3 nucleotides: TGTGCCAGCAGCTGGACAGGGGACGAGCAGTACTTC. The variable domain in full, with the rest retrieved from reference TRBV5-6 and TRBJ2-7, is DAGVTQSPTHLIKTRGQQVTLRCSPKSGHDTVSWYQQALGQGPQFIFQYYEEEERQRGNFPDRFSGHQFPNYSSELNVNALLLGDSALYLCASSWTGDEQYFGPGTRLTVT.

V and J are TRBV25-1 and TRBJ2-3; D perhaps matches TRBD1 (7 bases). CDR1 and CDR2 (germline): MGHDK, SYGVNS. The CDR3 spans 17 residues. The germline V and J ends were trimmed by 5 bases and 1 base, with 19 bases remaining between them. CDR3 sequence (DNA): TGTGCCAGCAGTAATGACAGGGCGGGAAAAGGCACAGATACGCAGTATTTT. Translating gives CASSNDRAGKGTDTQYF. Together with reference TRBV25-1 and TRBJ2-3, the CDR3 gives the full variable domain: EADIYQTPRYLVIGTGKKITLECSQTMGHDKMYWYQQDPGMELHLIHYSYGVNSTEKGDLSSESTVSRIRTEHFPLTLESARPSHTSQYLCASSNDRAGKGTDTQYFGPGTRLTVL.

The chain uses TRBV6-5 and TRBJ1-6; unclear D gene. The CDR3 runs 14 residues. Germline CDR1 reads MNHEY; CDR2 reads SVGAGI. With 6 bases removed from V and 7 bases from J, the gap between germline ends came to 13 bases. In DNA, the CDR3 is TGTGCCAGCAGCTCCTCCCCGCGGAATTCACCCCTCCACTTT. The encoded protein is CASSSSPRNSPLHF.

This clone was picked up many times. The chain uses TRBV19 and TRBJ1-4; no clear D. V lost 5 bases to trimming and J lost 4 bases, with 17 bases between them. Germline-derived CDR1 and CDR2 are LNHDA and SQIVND (reference sequence). The CDR3 spans 16 residues. The CDR3 DNA follows: TGTGCCAGTAGTGGGTGGGCCGGACCGAATAATGAAAAACTGTTTTTT. It specifies CASSGWAGPNNEKLFF.

The chain uses TRBV15 and TRBJ2-1; 10 positions match TRBD1. The CDR3 is 16 residues long. J gave up 5 bases and V 5 bases, and 9 bases lay outside the gene matches. From germline, CDR1 is LNHNV and CDR2 YYDKDF (reference sequence). The CDR3 DNA is TGTGCCACCAGCGGGGGGCTTGGGACAGGGGACAATGAGCAGTTCTTC. Translating gives CATSGGLGTGDNEQFF.

The chain has TRBV11-2 and TRBJ2-1; 9 nucleotides align to TRBD1. There are 16 residues in the CDR3. V was clipped by 1 base and J by 3 bases; unmatched bases: 4. Germline CDR1 is SGHAT and CDR2 is FQNNGV. The CDR3 sequence is CASSLAGTGSYNEQFF. As DNA, the CDR3 is TGTGCCAGCAGCTTAGCGGGGACAGGGAGCTACAATGAGCAGTTCTTC.

This clone was recorded only once. V usage is TRBV10-3 and J usage is TRBJ2-7; tentative D call: TRBD2 (7 bases). The CDR3 runs 15 residues. Per the germline V gene, CDR1 is ENHRY and CDR2 is SYGVKD. Trimming took 0 bases from V and 2 from J, leaving 11 bases between them. CDR3 bases: TGTGCCATCAGTGAGTCGGGCGGGGGCCCCTACGAGCAGTACTTC. It specifies CAISESGGGPYEQYF.

V usage is TRBV5-5 and J usage is TRBJ2-1, with 8 bases identical to TRBD2. The CDR3 spans 15 residues. Per germline, CDR1 SGHKS and CDR2 YYEKEE (reference sequence). The junction had 8 bases not matched to a gene; V was cut back by 3 bases and J by 6 bases. The CDR3 is CASSSTGGVGNEQFF. In nucleotides, the CDR3 is TGTGCCAGCAGCTCCACCGGGGGGGTCGGCAATGAGCAGTTCTTC.

The chain carries TRBV19 and TRBJ1-5, with D hard to call. Germline V gives CDR1 LNHDA, CDR2 SQIVND (reference sequence). V shed 5 bases and J shed 1 base, with 3 bases lying between them. This CDR3 region has 12 residues. The CDR3 protein is CASSLSNQPQHF. DNA for the CDR3: TGTGCCAGTAGTCTCAGCAATCAGCCCCAGCATTTT.

The genes are TRBV7-6 and TRBJ2-7; unclear D gene. V shed 2 bases and J shed 0 bases, with 11 bases lying between them. The CDR3 extends over 15 amino acids. Germline values: CDR1 SGHVS, CDR2 FNYEAQ. CDR3: CASSLSDDSSYEQYF. CDR3 DNA sequence: TGTGCCAGCAGCTTATCCGATGATAGCTCCTACGAGCAGTACTTC.

The chain has TRBV5-1 and TRBJ1-5, with D possibly TRBD1 on 6 matching bases. Deletions cut 0 bases from V and 4 bases from J, with 11 bases between. CDR3 length: 15 amino acids. Per the germline V gene, CDR1 is SGHRS and CDR2 is YFSETQ. For the CDR3, the DNA is TGCGCCAGCAGCTTGGCTTCGGGGGCAAATCAGCCCCAGCATTTT. It translates to CASSLASGANQPQHF.

The chain combines TRBV7-3 with TRBJ1-1, with 7 bases that match TRBD1. V was pared by 4 bases and J by 3 bases, with 5 bases of the junction left unmatched. The CDR3 has 14 amino acids. Germline V lookup: CDR1 SGHTA, CDR2 FQGTGA. The CDR3 DNA sequence: TGTGCCAGCAGCTCAACAGGGGTTGACACTGAAGCTTTCTTT. This gives the protein CASSSTGVDTEAFF.